This T cell receptor (beta chain) was retrieved from a study of cytomegalovirus exposure and HLA in healthy donors. Study in general: For the roughly 400 genotyped donors, about 81% fell within the Caucasian-associated ancestry cluster.

The CDR3 sequence is 14 residues long. CDR1 MNHNY and CDR2 SVGAGI come from the germline V gene (reference sequence). Trimming removed 6 bases at V and 4 bases at J, with 13 bases between. A multiplex PCR was run with 60 Vbeta primers and 13 Jbeta primers. Assay: immunoSEQ multiplex PCR; the TCRdb copy retains only in-frame clones and omits some. The data hold some 200,000 clones, with 55% to 75% observed a single time. The receptor was isolated from a man aged 40-55 years in good health and CMV-seropositive. The V call is TRBV6-6, the J call TRBJ1-5; D call uncertain. Material for sequencing was PBMCs. DNA for the CDR3: TGTGCCAGCAGCCCTGACACGGGGAATCAGCCCCAGCATTTT. It specifies CASSPDTGNQPQHF.